The 9 T cell receptor beta chains listed next were all sequenced from one sample in a study of cytomegalovirus exposure and HLA in healthy donors. Vbeta (60) and Jbeta (13) primers were used in the PCR. Libraries were prepared by immunoSEQ multiplex PCR; TCRdb keeps only in-frame clonotypes and omits some of them. The repertoire holds about 190,000 clones, around 83% seen once, with 10% in the top ten. Sequencing input: PBMCs. These receptors were taken from a woman in her forties or fifties in good health and CMV-seropositive.

The chain combines TRBV6-1 with TRBJ2-5; TRBD2 is a possible D gene (5 bases). Germline V CDR1 and CDR2: MNHNS, SASEGT. V gave up 2 bases and J gave up 5 bases, with 12 bases separating them. The CDR3 runs to 14 residues. The CDR3 sequence: CASSEFRTSETQYF. CDR3 nucleotides: TGTGCCAGCAGTGAATTTCGGACTTCGGAGACCCAGTACTTC.

The chain combines TRBV6-6 with TRBJ1-3; 9 nucleotides agree with TRBD1. Germline assignment: CDR1 MNHNY and CDR2 SVGAGI (reference sequence). The CDR3 covers 15 residues. The trim removed 5 bases at V and 2 bases at J, leaving 4 bases unmatched. CDR3 amino acids: CASSRTGGPGNTIYF. The CDR3 DNA reads as TGTGCCAGCAGTCGTACAGGGGGCCCTGGAAACACCATATATTTT.

This chain connects TRBV4-2 to TRBJ2-2, with a weak D call TRBD2 (5 bases). Germline assignment: CDR1 LGHNA and CDR2 YNFKEQ. Trimming removed 6 bases from V and 1 base from J, with 12 bases in between. The CDR3 is 15 residues long. The CDR3 bases are TGTGCCAGCAGGCCAAGCGGTAGGAACACCGGGGAGCTGTTTTTT. This gives the protein CASRPSGRNTGELFF.

V and J are TRBV5-1 and TRBJ1-1, with D perhaps matching TRBD1 (6 bases). V was cut by 0 bases and J by 3 bases, with 9 bases left in between. This CDR3 has 14 residues. CDR1 is SGHRS and CDR2 is YFSETQ in the germline V gene. The CDR3 loop is CASSLEGGDTEAFF. The CDR3 bases are TGCGCCAGCAGCTTGGAAGGGGGGGACACTGAAGCTTTCTTT.

This clone has only one observation. The chain combines TRBV5-6 with TRBJ2-7; D is perhaps TRBD2 (6 bases). The V gene lost 9 bases and the J gene lost 2 bases, with 15 bases spanning the gap. The CDR3 is made up of 13 amino acids. Germline V lookup: CDR1 SGHDT, CDR2 YYEEEE. Here the CDR3 reads CATSWGETYEQYF. In nucleotides, the CDR3 is TGTGCCACCTCGTGGGGGGAGACCTACGAGCAGTACTTC.

The CDR3 protein is CASSAVGGSNQPQHF. The DNA for the CDR3 is TGTGCCAGCAGTGCCGTGGGGGGTAGCAATCAGCCCCAGCATTTT. The chain is built from TRBV25-1 and TRBJ1-5; D perhaps matches TRBD1 (5 bases). This CDR3 has 15 residues. Germline loops: CDR1 MGHDK, CDR2 SYGVNS. Trimming left V 4 bases short and J 0 bases short, with 10 bases between.

The genes are TRBV27 and TRBJ1-2; 8 bases are shared with TRBD1. From germline, CDR1 is MNHEY and CDR2 SMNVEV (reference sequence). The V and J ends lost 6 bases and 6 bases, in that order; junction bases with no gene match: 12. The CDR3 covers 15 residues. The CDR3 loop reads CASRSGAAGGDGYTF. In DNA form, the CDR3 reads TGTGCCAGCAGATCCGGCGCGGCAGGGGGCGATGGCTACACCTTC.

The V gene is TRBV11-2, the J gene TRBJ1-4, with D tentatively TRBD1 (6 bases). Germline loops: CDR1 SGHAT, CDR2 FQNNGV. Trimming removed 3 bases at V and 8 bases at J, with 13 bases between. The CDR3 covers 14 residues. The CDR3: CASSFGRGGEKLFF. CDR3 sequence (DNA): TGTGCCAGCAGCTTCGGCAGGGGAGGGGAAAAACTGTTTTTT.

The chain links TRBV6-4 to TRBJ2-1; weak D call: TRBD2 (7 bases). The CDR3 loop spans 15 amino acids. Per the germline V gene, CDR1 is MRHNA and CDR2 is SNTAGT. Trimming shortened V by 1 base and J by 6 bases, and 13 bases separated the two germline ends. CDR3 coding DNA: TGTGCCAGCAGTGACTATGGGGGGGGGCTCAATGAGCAGTTCTTC. Residues: CASSDYGGGLNEQFF.